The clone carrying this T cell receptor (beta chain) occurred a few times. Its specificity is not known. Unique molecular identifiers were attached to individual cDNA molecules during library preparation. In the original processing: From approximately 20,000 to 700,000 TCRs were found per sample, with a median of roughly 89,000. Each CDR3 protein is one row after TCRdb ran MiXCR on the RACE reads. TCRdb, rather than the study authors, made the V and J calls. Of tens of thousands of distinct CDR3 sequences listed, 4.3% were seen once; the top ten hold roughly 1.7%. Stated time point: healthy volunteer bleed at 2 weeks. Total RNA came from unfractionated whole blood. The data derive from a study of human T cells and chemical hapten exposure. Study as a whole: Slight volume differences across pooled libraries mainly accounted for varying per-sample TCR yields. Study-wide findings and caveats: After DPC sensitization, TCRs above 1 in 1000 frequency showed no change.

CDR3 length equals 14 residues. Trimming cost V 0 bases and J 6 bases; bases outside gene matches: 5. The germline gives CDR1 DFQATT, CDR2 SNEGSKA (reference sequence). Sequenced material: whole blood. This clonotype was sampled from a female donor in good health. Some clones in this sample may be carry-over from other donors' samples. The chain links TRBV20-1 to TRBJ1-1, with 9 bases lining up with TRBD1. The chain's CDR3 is CSARDWDRDSEAFF. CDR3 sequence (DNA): TGCAGTGCTAGAGATTGGGACAGGGATTCTGAAGCTTTCTTT.